These T cell receptor beta chains were read from a single sample in a study of regulatory T cells in long-lasting Graves disease. TCRdb reprocessed the multiplex PCR reads with MiXCR, giving one entry per CDR3 protein. The sample has about half a million distinct CDR3 sequences; less than 25% are singletons. The specimen was peripheral blood mononuclear cells (PBMCs), collected when the disease was refractory, from a patient treated with antithyroid drugs. The receptors come from a female donor with Graves disease. The CDR3 runs from the conserved cysteine through the conserved F or W. The D gene is left open where the match is weak. Where a row states a size, it is once, few, many or the class of an expanded clone; other rows omit it.

j_call,clone_size,v_call,d_call,cdr3_nt,cdr3_aa
TRBJ1-2,few,TRBV20-1,-,TGCAGTGCTAGTTTTGGGGTTTCTGGCTACACCTTC,CSASFGVSGYTF
TRBJ2-1,many,TRBV27,-,TGTGCCAGCAGTAGTCAACAGGGCAATGAGCAGTTCTTC,CASSSQQGNEQFF
TRBJ1-2,many,TRBV10-3,TRBD1,TGTGCCACCCGGGACAGCCAATTCTTAGCTAACTATGGCTACACCTTC,CATRDSQFLANYGYTF
TRBJ1-5,-,TRBV27,-,TGTGCCAGCAGTACCGGGACACCATATCAGCCCCAGCATTTT,CASSTGTPYQPQHF
TRBJ2-7,few,TRBV6-1,TRBD2,TGTGCCAGCACCCAGGGGACTAGCGTTAGCTACGAGCAGTACTTC,CASTQGTSVSYEQYF
TRBJ1-1,-,TRBV5-4,-,TGTGCCAGCAGCGTCGACAGAATGGCAAAGGCTTTCTTT,CASSVDRMAKAFF
TRBJ1-1,-,TRBV9,-,TGTGCCAGCAGCGTAGTCGCCCCGCCGGAAGCTGACACTGAAGCTTTCTTT,CASSVVAPPEADTEAFF
TRBJ2-7,many,TRBV7-2,-,TGTGCCAGCAGCCGGGAACGGAACTCCTACGAGCAGTACTTC,CASSRERNSYEQYF
TRBJ2-7,many,TRBV11-2,-,TGTGCCAGCAGCCCCTACTCGGTTAGCGGCGAGCAGTACTTC,CASSPYSVSGEQYF
TRBJ2-7,many,TRBV20-1,-,TGCAGTGCTAGAGGCGCCGCCTCCTACGAGCAGTACTTC,CSARGAASYEQYF
TRBJ2-7,many,TRBV6-5,TRBD1,TGTGCCAGCAGTTTGACAGGGGGCGAGGACGAGCAGTACTTC,CASSLTGGEDEQYF
TRBJ1-2,once,TRBV27,-,TGTGCCAGCAGTGTCCGGGCCACACGATCCTATGGCTACACCTTC,CASSVRATRSYGYTF
TRBJ1-5,-,TRBV11-2,-,TGTGCCAGCAGCTTAGAAGGGACCCCTTATCAGCCCCAGCATTTT,CASSLEGTPYQPQHF
TRBJ2-5,-,TRBV12-3/TRBV12-4,TRBD1,TGTGCCAGCAGTCCCCAGACAGGGAGCTTAGAGACCCAGTACTTC,CASSPQTGSLETQYF
TRBJ1-1,few,TRBV20-1,TRBD1,TGCAGTGCTAGGGTAGGGGGCGGGGAGGACACTGAAGCTTTCTTT,CSARVGGGEDTEAFF
TRBJ2-7,-,TRBV6-5,-,TGTGCCAGCGGTTATGCAGGGGTATCCCACGAGCAGTACTTC,CASGYAGVSHEQYF
TRBJ2-7,-,TRBV20-1,-,TGCAGTGCTAGAAGTCGGTCTCTGTCTGTGGGGTACGAGCAGTACTTC,CSARSRSLSVGYEQYF
TRBJ1-5,few,TRBV19,TRBD1,TGTGCCAGTAGTATAAGGGAGGGGGCCGCTAGCAATCAGCCCCAGCATTTT,CASSIREGAASNQPQHF
TRBJ2-5,many,TRBV29-1,-,TGCAGCGTGAGCGGACAGCCCCTCCAAGAGACCCAGTACTTC,CSVSGQPLQETQYF
TRBJ2-2,many,TRBV10-2,TRBD2,TGCGCCAGCAGTGACTTGGGACTAGCGGGGAACACCGGGGAGCTGTTTTTT,CASSDLGLAGNTGELFF
TRBJ2-3,-,TRBV2,-,TGTGCCAGCAGAGGCTACGGGGGGCTCATAACGTCCGATACGCAGTATTTT,CASRGYGGLITSDTQYF
TRBJ2-5,-,TRBV5-4,TRBD2,TGTGCCAGCAGCTTGGGAGGACTAGCGGGGGGACAGGCCCAGTACTTC,CASSLGGLAGGQAQYF
TRBJ2-7,many,TRBV5-4,TRBD1,TGTGCCAGCAGCTTGGCGGGACAGGGAGGCTACGAGCAGTACTTC,CASSLAGQGGYEQYF
TRBJ1-4,-,TRBV4-1,-,TGCGCCAGCAGCGGTCGCGGGCCCGCGAATGAAAAACTGTTTTTT,CASSGRGPANEKLFF
TRBJ1-1,-,TRBV9,-,TGTGCCAGCAGTGGCCGATGGACGAACACTGAAGCTTTCTTT,CASSGRWTNTEAFF
TRBJ1-6,few,TRBV19,TRBD1,TGTGCCAGTGGACAGGGGGCGAGTGGTTCACCCCTCCACTTT,CASGQGASGSPLHF
TRBJ2-7,many,TRBV20-1,-,TGCAGTGCTAGCGAGTCGGGCTACGAGCAGTACTTC,CSASESGYEQYF
TRBJ1-5,many,TRBV7-2,-,TGTGCCAGCAGCTACAGGGTGACGGGCAATCAGCCCCAGCATTTT,CASSYRVTGNQPQHF
TRBJ1-2,many,TRBV12-3/TRBV12-4,-,TGTGCCAGCAGTTTACTGGGGGGGGACTATGGCTACACCTTC,CASSLLGGDYGYTF
TRBJ2-7,many,TRBV29-1,-,TGCAGCGTTGAGTGGGAGTCAGGATCCCTCTCCTACGAGCAGTACTTC,CSVEWESGSLSYEQYF
TRBJ2-7,many,TRBV7-2,TRBD2,TGTGCCAGCAGCTTTAGCGGGAGGCCCGACTACGAGCAGTACTTC,CASSFSGRPDYEQYF
TRBJ1-5,few,TRBV29-1,TRBD1,TGCAGCGTTGAAGCCTCACAGGGGGCTTTGGCGAGACAGCCCCAGCATTTT,CSVEASQGALARQPQHF
TRBJ2-6,-,TRBV12-3/TRBV12-4,-,TGTGCCAGCAGTCGCGGAGACAGTTCTTCTTGGAGTTCTGGGGCCAACGTCCTGACTTTC,CASSRGDSSSWSSGANVLTF
TRBJ1-2,many,TRBV6-1,-,TGTGCCAGCAGTCGCGATATCCTAGTGGCCGGCTACACCTTC,CASSRDILVAGYTF
TRBJ2-2,once,TRBV7-9,TRBD1,TGTGCCAGCAGCTTAGAGACAGGGGGCAGCACCGGGGAGCTGTTTTTT,CASSLETGGSTGELFF
TRBJ1-6,many,TRBV5-1,-,TGCGCCAGCAGCCCCGACGGTTCACCCCTCCACTTT,CASSPDGSPLHF
TRBJ2-2,few,TRBV12-3/TRBV12-4,-,TGTGCCAGCAGTCGGGGACTTACCAACACCGGGGAGCTGTTTTTT,CASSRGLTNTGELFF
TRBJ1-2,many,TRBV12-3/TRBV12-4,-,TGTGCCAGCAGTTCGTCCCACCGAAGCTATGGCTACACCTTC,CASSSSHRSYGYTF
TRBJ1-5,-,TRBV18,-,TGTGCCAGCTCTCCAGGGCTGTTATCAGACCAGCCCCAGCATTTT,CASSPGLLSDQPQHF
TRBJ1-1,-,TRBV4-1,-,TGCGCCAGCAGCCAAGGGACACTCAAGTTGAACACTGAAGCTTTCTTT,CASSQGTLKLNTEAFF
TRBJ1-1,few,TRBV11-1,-,TGTGCCAGCAGCACCCGGGGGGGGGGCACTGAAGCTTTCTTT,CASSTRGGGTEAFF
TRBJ2-7,many,TRBV7-8,-,TGTGCCAGCAGCTTAGCCCGGGGGCCTACGGAGCAGTACTTC,CASSLARGPTEQYF
TRBJ2-2,-,TRBV6-2/TRBV6-3,-,TGTGCCAGCAGTTACACACCTACCGGGGAGCTGTTTTTT,CASSYTPTGELFF
TRBJ2-1,many,TRBV2,-,TGTGCCAGCAGCGTCGGACGGAGCTCCTACAATGAGCAGTTCTTC,CASSVGRSSYNEQFF